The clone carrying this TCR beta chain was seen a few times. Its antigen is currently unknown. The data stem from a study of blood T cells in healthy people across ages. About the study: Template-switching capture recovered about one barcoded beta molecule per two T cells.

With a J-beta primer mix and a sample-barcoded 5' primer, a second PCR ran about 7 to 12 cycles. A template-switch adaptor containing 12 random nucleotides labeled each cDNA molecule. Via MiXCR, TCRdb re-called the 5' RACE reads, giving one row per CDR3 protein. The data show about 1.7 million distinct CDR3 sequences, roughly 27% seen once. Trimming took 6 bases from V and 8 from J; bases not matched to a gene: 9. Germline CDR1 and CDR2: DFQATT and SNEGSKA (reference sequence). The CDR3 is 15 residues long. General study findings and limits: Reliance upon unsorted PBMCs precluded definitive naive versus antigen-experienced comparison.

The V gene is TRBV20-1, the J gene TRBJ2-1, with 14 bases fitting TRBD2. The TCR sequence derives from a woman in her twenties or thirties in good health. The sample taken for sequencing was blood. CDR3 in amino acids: CSAQTSGRASYEQFF. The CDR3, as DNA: TGCAGTGCACAGACTAGCGGGAGGGCCAGTTATGAGCAGTTCTTC.